This paragraph covers one T cell receptor beta chain sequence. V lost 5 bases and J lost 5; bases outside the gene matches: 7. Germline V gene lookup returns CDR1 SEHNR and CDR2 FQNEAQ (reference sequence). This CDR3 is 16 amino acids long. The data stem from a study of blood T cell repertoires in COVID-19. Study background: PBMCs, B-cell-depleted T cells, or T cells were the source of the cDNA or gDNA that made up the material.

Measured with immunoSEQ multiplex PCR; TCRdb has only the in-frame clones, and not every one. The data hold fewer than 250,000 clones, with roughly 84% observed a single time. Participant ages covered roughly 18 to 89 years across around 22 US areas. Participants had their cohort set by participant-reported clinical history. Symptom resolution, clearance, or two negative PCRs marked donors in Cohort 3 as recovered. V is TRBV7-9 and J is TRBJ2-1; 12 bases fit TRBD2. The sequence was collected from a woman between 40 and 50 years old who had recovered from COVID-19. The sequencing sample was made of PBMCs or T cells enriched from blood (not recorded which). The CDR3 loop is CASSPGLAGGDNEQFF. The CDR3 DNA reads as TGTGCCAGCAGCCCCGGCCTAGCGGGAGGGGACAATGAGCAGTTCTTC.